This TCR beta chain is drawn from a study of blood T cell repertoires in COVID-19. Study in general: Nucleic acid was either cDNA or gDNA, and it came from T cells, B-cell-depleted T cells, or PBMCs.

This clone came up once. The CDR3 consists of 17 residues. The V and J ends lost 4 bases and 1 base, in that order; junction bases with no gene match: 11. Germline-derived CDR1 and CDR2 are LGHNA and YNFKEQ. Assay used: immunoSEQ multiplex PCR; TCRdb lists only in-frame clones, some missing. The sample comprises 200,000 or so clones, around nine tenths of which are singletons, and over 15% rests with the top ten. The receptor comes from a man in his fifties with COVID-19, enrolled during active disease. The chain combines TRBV4-2 with TRBJ1-1; 8 nucleotides agree with TRBD1. The sequenced sample consisted of peripheral blood. CDR3 loop: CASSPLVGQVSNTEAFF. The CDR3 nucleotides read TGTGCCAGCAGCCCTCTAGTGGGACAGGTCTCGAACACTGAAGCTTTCTTT.